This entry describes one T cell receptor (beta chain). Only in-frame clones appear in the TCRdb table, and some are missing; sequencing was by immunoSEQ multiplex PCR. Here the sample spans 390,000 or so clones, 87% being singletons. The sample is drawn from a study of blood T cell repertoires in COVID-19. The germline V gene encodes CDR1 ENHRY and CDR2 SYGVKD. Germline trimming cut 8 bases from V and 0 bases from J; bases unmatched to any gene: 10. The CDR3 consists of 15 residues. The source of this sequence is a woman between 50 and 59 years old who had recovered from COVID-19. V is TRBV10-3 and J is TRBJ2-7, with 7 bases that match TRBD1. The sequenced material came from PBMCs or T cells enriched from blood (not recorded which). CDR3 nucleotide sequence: TGTGCCATCCGTCGGACAGGCGAGAGCTCCTACGAGCAGTACTTC. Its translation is CAIRRTGESSYEQYF.